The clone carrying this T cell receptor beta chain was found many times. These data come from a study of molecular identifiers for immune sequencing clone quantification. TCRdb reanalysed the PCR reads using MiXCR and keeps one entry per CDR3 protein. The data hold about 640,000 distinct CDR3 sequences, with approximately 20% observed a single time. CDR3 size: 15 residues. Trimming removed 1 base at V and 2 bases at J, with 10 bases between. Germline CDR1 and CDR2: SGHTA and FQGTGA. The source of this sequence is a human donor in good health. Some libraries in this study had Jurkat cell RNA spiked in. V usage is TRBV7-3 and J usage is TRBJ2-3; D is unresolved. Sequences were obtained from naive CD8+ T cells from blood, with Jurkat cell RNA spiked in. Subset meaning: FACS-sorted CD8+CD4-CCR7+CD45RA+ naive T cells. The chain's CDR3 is CASSLIGGNTDTQYF. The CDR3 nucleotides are TGTGCCAGCAGCTTAATAGGCGGAAACACAGATACGCAGTATTTT.